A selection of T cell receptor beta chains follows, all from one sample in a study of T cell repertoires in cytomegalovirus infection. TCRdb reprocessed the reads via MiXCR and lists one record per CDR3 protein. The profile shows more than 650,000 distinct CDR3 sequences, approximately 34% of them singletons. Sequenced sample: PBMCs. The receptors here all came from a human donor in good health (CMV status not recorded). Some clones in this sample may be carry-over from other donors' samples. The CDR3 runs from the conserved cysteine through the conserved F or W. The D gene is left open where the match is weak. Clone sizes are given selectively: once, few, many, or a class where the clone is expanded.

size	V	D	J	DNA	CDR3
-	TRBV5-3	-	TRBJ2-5	TGTGCCAGCAGCTCTACGGAAGGAGAGACCCAGTACTTC	CASSSTEGETQYF
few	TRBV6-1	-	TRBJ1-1	TGTGCCAGCAAGAAAGAGGGGAAGGAAGCTTTCTTT	CASKKEGKEAFF
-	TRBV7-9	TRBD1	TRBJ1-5	TGTGCCAGCAGCGGGACAGGTATTAGCAATCAGCCCCAGCATTTT	CASSGTGISNQPQHF
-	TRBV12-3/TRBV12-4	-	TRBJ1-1	TGTGCCAGCAGTTTAGCGAGTGTTCTAGGGGCATCCACTGAAGCTTTCTTT	CASSLASVLGASTEAFF
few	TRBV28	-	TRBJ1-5	TGTGCCAGCAGTTTCGGGGGGCGGGCCCAGCATTTT	CASSFGGRAQHF
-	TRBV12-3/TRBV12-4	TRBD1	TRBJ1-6	TGTGCCAGCAGTCAACAGGGGGCGAAGAATTCACCCCTCCACTTT	CASSQQGAKNSPLHF
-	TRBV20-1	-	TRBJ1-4	TGCAGTTCTAGCCGCGGCGCTTTGGTGGAAAAACTGTTTTTT	CSSSRGALVEKLFF
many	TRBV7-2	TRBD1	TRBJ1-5	TGTGCCAGCAGCTTACTAGGGGGCGGCAATCAGCCCCAGCATTTT	CASSLLGGGNQPQHF
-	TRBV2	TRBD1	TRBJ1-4	TGTGCCAGCAGGGAAACAGGGGCGACGTATGAAAAACTGTTTTTT	CASRETGATYEKLFF
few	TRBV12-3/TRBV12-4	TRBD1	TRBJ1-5	TGTGCCAGCAGTGGACAGGGCCATAGCAATCAGCCCCAGCATTTT	CASSGQGHSNQPQHF
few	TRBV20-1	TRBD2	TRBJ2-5	TGCAGTGCCCACGGGACTAGCGGGAGACTACAAGAGACCCAGTACTTC	CSAHGTSGRLQETQYF
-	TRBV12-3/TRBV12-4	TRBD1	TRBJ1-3	TGTGCCAGCAGTTCCTACGGGACAGGGTACGGAAACACCATATATTTT	CASSSYGTGYGNTIYF
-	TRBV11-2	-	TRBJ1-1	TGTGCCAGCAGCCGGTTACAGGGGAACACTGAAGCTTTCTTT	CASSRLQGNTEAFF
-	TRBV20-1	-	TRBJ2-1	TGCACTCAATTGGTCCCCCACGATTCTCAATCCTACAATGAGCAGTTCTTC	CTQLVPHDSQSYNEQFF
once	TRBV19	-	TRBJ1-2	TGTGCCAGTAGTATTTTTCTCGAGTCTACCTATGGCTACACCTTC	CASSIFLESTYGYTF
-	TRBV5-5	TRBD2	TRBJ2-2	TGTGCCAGCACCGCGGCTAGCGGGAGTAGTAACGGGGAGCTGTTTTTT	CASTAASGSSNGELFF
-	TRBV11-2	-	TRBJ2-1	TGTGCCAGCAGCTTCAGGCGGGAGAGGGGGGCTGAGCAGTTCTTC	CASSFRRERGAEQFF
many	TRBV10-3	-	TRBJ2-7	TGTGCCATCAGTGAGGAAAAGGGCACGAGGACCTACGAGCAGTACTTC	CAISEEKGTRTYEQYF
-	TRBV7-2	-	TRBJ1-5	TGTGCCAGCAGCGAGAGGGTCAATCAGCCCCAGCATTTT	CASSERVNQPQHF
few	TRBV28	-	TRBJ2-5	TGTGCCAGCAGTTTTTCGGCAGGGCCCCAAGAGACCCAGTACTTC	CASSFSAGPQETQYF
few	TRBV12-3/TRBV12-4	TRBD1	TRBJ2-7	TGTGCCAGCAGTATCCGGGACAGGGGGCTCGACGAGCAGTACTTC	CASSIRDRGLDEQYF
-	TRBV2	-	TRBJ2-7	TGTGCCAGCAGTGAGGGGCCCTTTAAGACTACGTCCGAGCAGTACTTC	CASSEGPFKTTSEQYF
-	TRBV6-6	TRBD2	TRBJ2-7	TGTGCCAGCAGTCCAATCCTAGCGGGAGTTGGGCAGTACTTC	CASSPILAGVGQYF
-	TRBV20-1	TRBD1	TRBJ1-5	TGCAGTGCTAGAGATATTGACGTGTCAGGGGGGGCTTATAGCAATCAGCCCCAGCATTTT	CSARDIDVSGGAYSNQPQHF
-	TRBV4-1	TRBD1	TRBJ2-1	TGCGCCAGCAGCCAAGAAATTTTGTTAGGACAGGGGTACAATGAGCAGTTCTTC	CASSQEILLGQGYNEQFF
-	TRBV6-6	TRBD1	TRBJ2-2	TGTGCCAGCAGTTTCTCCCCCGCGGACAGGGGGAGAACCGGGGAGCTGTTTTTT	CASSFSPADRGRTGELFF
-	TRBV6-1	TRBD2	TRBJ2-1	TGTGCCAGCAGGGCACCGGGACTAGCGACCAATGAGCAGTTCTTC	CASRAPGLATNEQFF
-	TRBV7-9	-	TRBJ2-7	TGTGCCAGCAGCCCCCGAGAAAGCTCCTACGAGCAGTACTTC	CASSPRESSYEQYF
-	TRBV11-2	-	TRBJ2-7	TGTGCCAGCAGCTTAGTAGGGGAGGTCGACGAGCAGTACTTC	CASSLVGEVDEQYF
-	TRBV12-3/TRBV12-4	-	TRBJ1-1	TGTGCCAGCAGTGCTATCAGGCCCGGCACTGAAGCTTTCTTT	CASSAIRPGTEAFF
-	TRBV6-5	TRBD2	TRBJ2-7	TGTGCCCGCAGCCTTACCGTTGGAATAGCGGGGGTCGAGCAGTACTTC	CARSLTVGIAGVEQYF
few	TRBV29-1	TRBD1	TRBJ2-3	TGCAGCGTTGATGGGGGGACAGGGGACACAGATACGCAGTATTTT	CSVDGGTGDTDTQYF
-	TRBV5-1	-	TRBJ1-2	TGCGCCAGCAGCTTGGGCGGCAGCGGGAAGGATGGCTACACCTTC	CASSLGGSGKDGYTF
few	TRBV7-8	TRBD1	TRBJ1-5	TGTGCCAGCAGCATGGGACAGGGTTATAGCAATCAGCCCCAGCATTTT	CASSMGQGYSNQPQHF
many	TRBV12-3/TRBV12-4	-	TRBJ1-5	TGTGCCAGCAGTTTAGGGGGCGGCTCGGCCCAGCATTTT	CASSLGGGSAQHF
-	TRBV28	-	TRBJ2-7	TGTGCCAGCAGCTCTTCCCGGGACGGCTACGAGCAGTACTTC	CASSSSRDGYEQYF
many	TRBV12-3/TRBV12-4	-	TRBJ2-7	TGTGCCAGCAGTTCCGAGGAAAAGGGCTACGAGCAGTACTTC	CASSSEEKGYEQYF
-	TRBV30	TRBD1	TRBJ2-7	TGTGCCTGGAAGGGGACAGGGAGAGGCGAGCAGTACTTC	CAWKGTGRGEQYF
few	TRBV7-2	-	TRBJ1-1	TGTGCCAGCAGCCCGAAACTACAATCTAACACTGAAGCTTTCTTT	CASSPKLQSNTEAFF
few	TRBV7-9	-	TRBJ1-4	TGTGCCAGCAGCCCGGTATCGGTTGGAGAAAAACTGTTTTTT	CASSPVSVGEKLFF